The 6 T cell receptor beta chains below were found in one sample sequenced in a study of blood T cell repertoires in COVID-19. Profiling relied on immunoSEQ multiplex PCR, and the TCRdb table lists in-frame clones only, not all of them. The sample records some 30,000 clones, around 90% being singletons. Sequencing input: peripheral blood. These receptors were taken from a man in his 60s with active COVID-19.

V gene TRBV19 combines with J gene TRBJ1-2, with a weak D call TRBD1 (6 bases). This CDR3 region has 13 residues. The germline gives CDR1 LNHDA, CDR2 SQIVND (reference sequence). Trimming removed 5 bases at V and 3 bases at J, with 10 bases between. CDR3 region: CASSPGDDYGYTF. CDR3 DNA: TGTGCCAGTAGTCCAGGGGACGACTATGGCTACACCTTC.

This chain connects TRBV27 to TRBJ2-1; 10 bases are a match to TRBD2. The germline CDR1 and CDR2 sequences are MNHEY and SMNVEV (reference sequence). V lost 6 bases and J lost 9; bases outside the gene matches: 8. This CDR3 comprises 14 residues. The CDR3 region has the DNA TGTGCCAGCAGCCTCGGGACTAGCGCGACTGAGCAGTTCTTC. Its translation is CASSLGTSATEQFF.

The CDR3 coding sequence is TGTGCCAGCAGCCAAGAGGGACTGGAAACAGAACACTATGGCTACACCTTC. Translation: CASSQEGLETEHYGYTF. The V call is TRBV3-1 (or the pseudogene TRBV3-2), the J call TRBJ1-2, with D perhaps TRBD1 (5 bases). Germline V CDR1 and CDR2: LGHDT, YNNKEL (reference sequence). The CDR3 has 17 residues. V dropped 0 bases and J dropped 3 bases, with 17 bases sitting between them.

The V gene is TRBV19, the J gene TRBJ2-7, with 8 bases that match TRBD1. Germline values: CDR1 LNHDA, CDR2 SQIVND (reference sequence). V lost 6 bases and J lost 5; bases outside the gene matches: 12. The CDR3 is 15 amino acids. CDR3 DNA sequence: TGTGCCAGTAGGCCTCGGGCAGGGGGCCAGGACGAGCAGTACTTC. Encoded protein: CASRPRAGGQDEQYF. Looking up the rest from reference TRBV19 and TRBJ2-7 gives the full variable domain: DGGITQSPKYLFRKEGQNVTLSCEQNLNHDAMYWYRQDPGQGLRLIYYSQIVNDFQKGDIAEGYSVSREKKESFPLTVTSAQKNPTAFYLCASRPRAGGQDEQYFGPGTRLTVT.

A single count supports this clone. The V call is TRBV10-3, the J call TRBJ2-1; 8 nucleotides agree with TRBD1. The ends lost 5 bases at V and 8 bases at J; junction bases unmatched: 5. The CDR3 runs 13 residues. The germline V gene encodes CDR1 ENHRY and CDR2 SYGVKD. The CDR3 reads CAISLDRAHEQFF. Written as DNA, the CDR3 is TGTGCCATCAGTCTGGACAGGGCCCATGAGCAGTTCTTC.

The V gene is TRBV5-6, the J gene TRBJ2-7; tentatively, D is TRBD1 (5 bases). This CDR3 has 13 residues. In germline, CDR1 is SGHDT, CDR2 YYEEEE. Trimming pared 3 bases from V and 3 bases from J, leaving 10 bases between. Written as DNA, the CDR3 is TGTGCCAGCAGCTCCGACAGTAACTACGAGCAGTACTTC. Encoded protein: CASSSDSNYEQYF.